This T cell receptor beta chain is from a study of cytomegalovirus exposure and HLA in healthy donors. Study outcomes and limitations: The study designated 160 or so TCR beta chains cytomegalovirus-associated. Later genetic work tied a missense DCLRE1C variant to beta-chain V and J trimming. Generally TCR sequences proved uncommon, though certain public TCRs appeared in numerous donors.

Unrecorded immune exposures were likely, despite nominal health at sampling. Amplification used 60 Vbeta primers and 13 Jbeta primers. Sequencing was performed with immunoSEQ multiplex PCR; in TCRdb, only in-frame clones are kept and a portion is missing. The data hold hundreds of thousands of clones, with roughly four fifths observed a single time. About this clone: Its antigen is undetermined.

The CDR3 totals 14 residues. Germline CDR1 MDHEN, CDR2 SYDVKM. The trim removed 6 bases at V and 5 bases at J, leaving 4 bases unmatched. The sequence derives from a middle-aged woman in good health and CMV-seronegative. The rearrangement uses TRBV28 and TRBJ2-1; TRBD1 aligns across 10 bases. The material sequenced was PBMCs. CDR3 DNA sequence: TGTGCCAGCAGGACAGGGGGCGCCCACAATGAGCAGTTCTTC. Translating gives CASRTGGAHNEQFF.